This T cell receptor beta chain was obtained from a study of blood T cell repertoires in COVID-19. Background on the study: Samples came from the United States, Italy and Spain, spanning acute and convalescent COVID-19. Sources were T cells, B-cell-depleted T cells, or PBMCs; the material itself was cDNA or gDNA.

Trimming removed 6 bases at V and 6 bases at J, with 14 bases between. CDR3 size: 12 residues. Looked up from germline, CDR1 is GTSNPN and CDR2 is SVGIG (reference sequence). Original processing methods: Using reference gene primer amplification, nucleated cell counts were estimated. The repertoire was sequenced with immunoSEQ multiplex PCR; TCRdb's copy has only in-frame clones and lacks some. That table supplies the V and J calls and clone size; D and trimming were determined from the DNA. This sample yields under 250,000 clones, of which roughly 85% are seen a single time; 2% to 3% belongs to the top ten.

The chain is built from TRBV30 and TRBJ1-1; D is perhaps TRBD1 (5 bases). The sequence came from a woman aged 40 to 50 with active or convalescent COVID-19. The sequenced sample consisted of peripheral blood. The CDR3 nucleotides read TGTGCCTGTGCAGACAGAAGAGCTGAAGCTTTCTTT. This translates into CACADRRAEAFF.